The 18 T cell receptor beta chains in this list originate from one sample, sequenced in a study of T-cell reconstitution after alpha-beta-depleted transplantation in children. The TCRbeta library incorporated unique molecular identifiers. From the PCR reads, TCRdb called clonotypes with MiXCR, one entry per CDR3 protein. The sample carries 700,000 to 850,000 distinct CDR3 sequences, 15% to 20% recorded once. The sample was PBMCs, mostly from graft donor cells, taken 360 days after TCRalphabeta/CD19-depleted stem cell transplant. Every receptor here comes from a male patient aged 10 to 17 who had a stem cell transplant for acute lymphoblastic leukemia, so the T cells may come from the graft donor.

The J gene is TRBJ2-6, the V gene TRBV15, with D possibly matching TRBD1 (5 bases). Trimming took off 2 bases at V and 2 bases at J, with 13 bases between the two ends. The length of the CDR3 is 17 residues. CDR1 and CDR2 from the germline V gene are LNHNV and YYDKDF (reference sequence). The chain's CDR3 is CATSRTPGWTGANVLTF. The CDR3 DNA reads TGTGCCACCAGCAGAACTCCAGGGTGGACTGGGGCCAACGTCCTGACTTTC.

The chain has TRBV5-1 and TRBJ2-3, with 9 bases matching TRBD2. The ends lost 0 bases at V and 3 bases at J; junction bases unmatched: 8. The CDR3 spans 17 residues. Germline values: CDR1 SGHRS, CDR2 YFSETQ. The DNA of the CDR3 is TGCGCCAGCAGCTTGGCCCTTGCTAGCGGGATTACAGATACGCAGTATTTT. This gives the protein CASSLALASGITDTQYF.

The CDR3 nucleotides are TGCGCCAGCAGCCGGATAGGACTAGGGAGCACAGATACGCAGTATTTT. Protein product: CASSRIGLGSTDTQYF. The genes are TRBV4-1 and TRBJ2-3; 7 bases line up with TRBD2. This CDR3 has 16 residues. The germline CDR1 and CDR2 sequences are MGHRA and YSYEKL. J lost 0 bases, V lost 4 bases, and 7 bases had no gene match.

This clonotype has just a few counts. The J gene is TRBJ2-2, the V gene TRBV10-3; D is undetermined. The CDR3 runs 13 residues. V lost 9 bases, J lost 3 bases, and 11 bases lay in between. Germline CDR1 is ENHRY and CDR2 is SYGVKD. The CDR3 DNA reads TGTGCCATAGGGTGGGCGGACACCGGGGAGCTGTTTTTT. Translating it yields CAIGWADTGELFF.

This clonotype came up a few times. The V call is TRBV6-5, the J call TRBJ2-2, with 9 bases identical to TRBD1. Germline loops: CDR1 MNHEY, CDR2 SVGAGI. Trimming cost V 4 bases and J 4 bases; bases outside gene matches: 13. This CDR3 comprises 18 residues. CDR3: CASSSRYRGQRGTGELFF. Here the CDR3 DNA reads TGTGCCAGCAGTTCACGGTACAGGGGGCAACGGGGCACCGGGGAGCTGTTTTTT.

The rearrangement links TRBV25-1 to TRBJ2-3, with D hard to call. The ends were cut back, 2 bases at V and 5 bases at J, with 8 bases in the middle. From germline, CDR1 is MGHDK and CDR2 SYGVNS. This CDR3 contains 13 residues. This CDR3 reads CASSEVSGDTQYF. Written as DNA, the CDR3 is TGTGCCAGCAGTGAAGTGTCGGGAGATACGCAGTATTTT.

This clonotype was counted a few times. The J gene is TRBJ2-1, the V gene TRBV10-3; 10 bases map to TRBD2. Germline CDR1 ENHRY, CDR2 SYGVKD. V gave up 2 bases and J gave up 8 bases; unmatched junction bases: 3. The CDR3 contains 14 residues. The CDR3 sequence: CAISEPSGSDEQFF. The CDR3 nucleotides are TGTGCCATCAGTGAGCCTAGCGGGAGCGATGAGCAGTTCTTC.

V and J are TRBV12-3 or TRBV12-4 and TRBJ2-7; D unresolved. The V gene lost 5 bases and the J gene lost 5 bases, with 10 bases spanning the gap. The CDR3 runs 12 residues. The CDR3 DNA follows: TGTGCCAGCAGTAGACAATCTAACGAGCAGTACTTC. Protein product: CASSRQSNEQYF.

J is TRBJ2-3 and V is TRBV6-5, with 9 positions matching TRBD2. Per the germline V gene, CDR1 is MNHEY and CDR2 is SVGAGI. The V segment lost 2 bases and the J segment 5 bases; nucleotides outside the gene matches: 14. CDR3 length: 18 residues. The CDR3 nucleotides are TGTGCCAGCAGTTACGGGACCCAGAACGCGGGAGGGAGAGATACGCAGTATTTT. It encodes CASSYGTQNAGGRDTQYF.

The CDR3 sequence: CASSYFRLAGARGETQYF. The DNA for the CDR3 is TGTGCCAGCAGTTACTTTCGGCTAGCGGGAGCGCGCGGAGAGACCCAGTACTTC. This chain joins TRBV6-2 or TRBV6-3 and TRBJ2-5; the match to TRBD2 covers 10 bases. The CDR3 sequence is 18 residues long. V was pared by 1 base and J by 4 bases, with 12 bases of the junction left unmatched. The germline gives CDR1 MNHEY, CDR2 SVGEGT.

The sample holds a few counts of this clonotype. V and J are TRBV4-1 and TRBJ1-3; D is possibly TRBD1 (5 bases). The CDR3 has 17 residues. The germline CDR1 and CDR2 sequences are MGHRA and YSYEKL. Trimming took 2 bases from V and 0 from J, leaving 14 bases between them. This chain's CDR3 is CASSQQKLTVSGNTIYF. Here the CDR3 DNA reads TGCGCCAGCAGCCAACAAAAACTGACAGTCTCTGGAAACACCATATATTTT.

This clonotype turned up a few times. Written as DNA, the CDR3 is TGCAGTGGGCAGGGGGAGAACACAGATACGCAGTATTTT. This encodes CSGQGENTDTQYF. The rearrangement uses TRBV29-1 and TRBJ2-3; 7 bases are a match to TRBD1. The V gene's germline CDR1 is SQVTM and CDR2 ANQGSEA. The CDR3 runs to 13 residues.

This clonotype was counted at least ten times. J is TRBJ2-5 and V is TRBV5-1; 10 nucleotides match TRBD1. Looked up from germline, CDR1 is SGHRS and CDR2 is YFSETQ. V dropped 4 bases and J dropped 7; count of bases not matched to a gene: 4. The CDR3 is 13 amino acids. The CDR3 reads CASSPGQGGTQYF. CDR3 in DNA: TGCGCCAGCAGCCCCGGACAGGGGGGGACCCAGTACTTC.

Only a few counts were recorded for this clonotype. The genes are TRBV5-1 and TRBJ1-1; D not resolved. The CDR3 covers 14 residues. CDR1 and CDR2 (germline): SGHRS, YFSETQ. V was cut by 0 bases and J by 4 bases, with 10 bases left in between. CDR3 in amino acids: CASSLGASGTEAFF. The DNA of the CDR3 is TGCGCCAGCAGCTTGGGGGCGTCGGGCACTGAAGCTTTCTTT.

A remark on this clonotype: An end of the junction does not agree with germline; a read error may underlie this. The chain recombines TRBV10-1 with TRBJ2-5; weak D call: TRBD1 (7 bases). The germline V gene encodes CDR1 WNHNN and CDR2 SYGVQD (reference sequence). The CDR3 is made up of 15 amino acids. The CDR3 DNA sequence: TGCGCCTGCAGTCCCCAGACAGGGAGGCTGGAGACCCAGTACTTC. Translating it yields CACSPQTGRLETQYF.

This clonotype came up a few times. The chain recombines TRBV15 with TRBJ1-3; D not certain. CDR1 LNHNV and CDR2 YYDKDF come from the germline V gene (reference sequence). V lost 3 bases and J lost 2, with 5 bases in between. CDR3 length: 13 residues. CDR3 bases: TGTGCCACCAGCAGGGCGACTGGAAACACCATATATTTT. It is translated as CATSRATGNTIYF. The full variable domain, completed using reference TRBV15 and TRBJ1-3, is DAMVIQNPRYQVTQFGKPVTLSCSQTLNHNVMYWYQQKSSQAPKLLFHYYDKDFNNEADTPDNFQSRRPNTSFCFLDIRSPGLGDTAMYLCATSRATGNTIYFGEGSWLTVV.

This clonotype was counted many times. The V gene is TRBV20-1, the J gene TRBJ2-2; D is perhaps TRBD1 (6 bases). V lost 6 bases to trimming and J lost 7 bases, with 15 bases between them. The germline gives CDR1 DFQATT, CDR2 SNEGSKA (reference sequence). This CDR3 spans 13 amino acids. The CDR3 here is CSARDTPDGELFF. CDR3 DNA: TGCAGTGCCCGGGACACCCCGGACGGGGAGCTGTTTTTT.

V gene TRBV25-1 combines with J gene TRBJ2-3, with D perhaps TRBD2 (6 bases). The CDR3 extends over 16 amino acids. With 5 bases removed from V and 2 bases from J, the gap between germline ends came to 17 bases. Germline V CDR1 and CDR2: MGHDK, SYGVNS. The CDR3: CASSPPPGEHTDTQYF. The CDR3 DNA follows: TGTGCCAGCAGTCCACCACCGGGAGAACACACAGATACGCAGTATTTT.